The next 21 T cell receptor beta chains were all read from a single sample in a study of blood T cell repertoires in COVID-19. Libraries were prepared by immunoSEQ multiplex PCR; TCRdb keeps only in-frame clonotypes and omits some of them. The table includes about 300,000 clones, roughly 89% detected once. What was sequenced was PBMCs or T cells enriched from blood (not recorded which). All receptors come from a man aged 55 to 70 who had recovered from COVID-19.

The genes are TRBV7-9 and TRBJ2-7; 9 nucleotides align to TRBD2. Germline V gene data show CDR1 as SEHNR and CDR2 as FQNEAQ (reference sequence). V shed 1 base, J shed 2 bases, and the junction held 12 bases outside the gene matches. This CDR3 region has 18 residues. The DNA of the CDR3 is TGTGCCAGCAGCTTAGGAGGGACTAGCCCAACTACAGCCTACGAGCAGTACTTC. Protein product: CASSLGGTSPTTAYEQYF.

This sequence joins TRBV3-1 (or the pseudogene TRBV3-2) and TRBJ2-1; 8 bases map to TRBD2. Germline CDR1 and CDR2: LGHDT and YNNKEL (reference sequence). V lost 1 base, J lost 2 bases, and 10 bases stayed unmatched. The CDR3 covers 18 residues. CDR3 in DNA: TGTGCCAGCAGCCAAGGTTTGTCTAGCGGGTTTCCCTACAATGAGCAGTTCTTC. Its translation: CASSQGLSSGFPYNEQFF.

This chain links TRBV6-5 with TRBJ1-1, with a possible D match to TRBD1 (6 bases). The germline V gene encodes CDR1 MNHEY and CDR2 SVGAGI. This CDR3 region has 15 residues. Trimming left V 2 bases short and J 0 bases short, with 10 bases between. In DNA, the CDR3 is TGTGCCAGCAGTTACCAACAGGGAATGAACACTGAAGCTTTCTTT. Its protein is CASSYQQGMNTEAFF.

The gene calls are TRBV7-6 and TRBJ2-2; possibly TRBD2 for D (6 bases). V was trimmed by 4 bases and J by 0 bases, leaving 18 bases between them. Germline CDR1 is SGHVS and CDR2 is FNYEAQ. The CDR3 is 18 residues long. CDR3 sequence (DNA): TGTGCCAGCAGCTCCGTCCCGCCCGGGACTTCGAACACCGGGGAGCTGTTTTTT. Amino acids: CASSSVPPGTSNTGELFF.

This clone was observed a single time. This sequence joins TRBV5-1 and TRBJ2-1, with D hard to call. Germline values: CDR1 SGHRS, CDR2 YFSETQ. The V and J ends lost 5 bases and 0 bases respectively, with 6 bases between them. The CDR3 is 13 amino acids. In nucleotides, the CDR3 is TGCGCCAGCAGACAGAGCTCCTACAATGAGCAGTTCTTC. Protein product: CASRQSSYNEQFF.

The rearrangement uses TRBV19 and TRBJ2-1, with 11 nucleotides matching TRBD2. Trimming removed 10 bases from V and 8 bases from J; junction bases left unmatched: 10. The CDR3 loop spans 14 amino acids. From germline, CDR1 is LNHDA and CDR2 SQIVND (reference sequence). CDR3 amino acids: CATRLAGRIDEQFF. CDR3 in DNA: TGTGCCACAAGACTAGCGGGAAGAATTGATGAGCAGTTCTTC. Filled out from reference TRBV19 and TRBJ2-1, the complete variable domain reads DGGITQSPKYLFRKEGQNVTLSCEQNLNHDAMYWYRQDPGQGLRLIYYSQIVNDFQKGDIAEGYSVSREKKESFPLTVTSAQKNPTAFYLCATRLAGRIDEQFFGPGTRLTVL.

The chain employs TRBV4-2 and TRBJ1-3; possibly TRBD1 for D (6 bases). Looked up from germline, CDR1 is LGHNA and CDR2 is YNFKEQ. Trimming took off 1 base at V and 0 bases at J, with 13 bases between the two ends. This CDR3 comprises 17 residues. CDR3 nucleotides: TGTGCCAGCAGCCAAGCGGCAGGGGCTACCTCTGGAAACACCATATATTTT. It translates to CASSQAAGATSGNTIYF.

This rearrangement joins TRBV7-2 to TRBJ2-5, with TRBD2 as a possible D gene (5 bases). V dropped 1 base and J dropped 5 bases, with 17 bases sitting between them. CDR1 is SGHTA and CDR2 is FQGNSA in the germline V gene. The CDR3 totals 16 residues. The CDR3 nucleotides read TGTGCCAGCAGCTTAGATTACAGCCCGACGGGGGAGACCCAGTACTTC. Translation: CASSLDYSPTGETQYF. Complete variable domain (other parts from reference TRBV7-2 and TRBJ2-5): GAGVSQSPSNKVTEKGKDVELRCDPISGHTALYWYRQSLGQGLEFLIYFQGNSAPDKSGLPSDRFSAERTGGSVSTLTIQRTQQEDSAVYLCASSLDYSPTGETQYFGPGTRLLVL.

This chain connects TRBV7-2 to TRBJ2-7, with D maybe TRBD1 (6 bases). From germline, CDR1 is SGHTA and CDR2 FQGNSA. The V end was cut by 2 bases, the J end by 2 bases, with 16 bases between. CDR3 length: 16 residues. CDR3 DNA sequence: TGTGCCAGCAGCTTAAGGGGCTCCAGGGGAACCTACGAGCAGTACTTC. Translating gives CASSLRGSRGTYEQYF.

The rearrangement links TRBV28 to TRBJ1-4; TRBD1 agrees at 8 bases. This CDR3 has 14 residues. Germline V gene lookup returns CDR1 MDHEN and CDR2 SYDVKM. Unmatched junction bases numbered 10, after V lost 5 bases and J lost 11 bases. The DNA for the CDR3 is TGTGCCAGCAGTCGAGGACAGGGCTTAGGGAAACTGTTTTTT. This translates into CASSRGQGLGKLFF.

The rearrangement links TRBV7-3 to TRBJ1-1, with 9 bases lining up with TRBD1. CDR3 length: 18 amino acids. CDR1 SGHTA and CDR2 FQGTGA come from the germline V gene. Losses at the gene ends were 10 bases for V and 7 bases for J; bases not matched to a gene: 25. Here the CDR3 DNA reads TGTGCCACCCCCAAAAAAAGATCAACGGACAGGGGCGAGGGTGAAGCTTTCTTT. It is translated as CATPKKRSTDRGEGEAFF.

V is TRBV18 and J is TRBJ1-5; a weak D match, TRBD1 (6 bases). Trimming took off 3 bases at V and 2 bases at J, with 11 bases between the two ends. Per the germline V gene, CDR1 is KGHSH and CDR2 is LQKENI. CDR3 length equals 15 residues. CDR3 region: CASSPAQGRNQPQHF. CDR3 nucleotide sequence: TGTGCCAGCTCACCGGCACAGGGTCGCAATCAGCCCCAGCATTTT.

V and J are TRBV6-5 and TRBJ2-7; 7 bases match TRBD2. Trimming at V came to 7 bases and at J to 0 bases, leaving 6 bases not matched to a gene. Looked up from germline, CDR1 is MNHEY and CDR2 is SVGAGI. This CDR3 has 14 amino acids. CDR3: CASTLAASSYEQYF. CDR3 nucleotide sequence: TGTGCCAGCACGCTAGCGGCTAGCTCCTACGAGCAGTACTTC.

The genes are TRBV5-5 and TRBJ1-4; 7 nucleotides line up with TRBD1. The V segment lost 4 bases and the J segment 7 bases; nucleotides outside the gene matches: 13. CDR1 SGHKS and CDR2 YYEKEE come from the germline V gene (reference sequence). This CDR3 contains 16 residues. CDR3 residues: CASSRAGTNRGEKLFF. The DNA for the CDR3 is TGTGCCAGCAGCCGGGCCGGGACCAACAGGGGTGAAAAACTGTTTTTT. The variable domain in full, completed from reference TRBV5-5 and TRBJ1-4, reads DAGVTQSPTHLIKTRGQQVTLRCSPISGHKSVSWYQQVLGQGPQFIFQYYEKEERGRGNFPDRFSARQFPNYSSELNVNALLLGDSALYLCASSRAGTNRGEKLFFGSGTQLSVL.

V and J are TRBV28 and TRBJ1-1; TRBD1 agrees at 8 bases. Losses at the gene ends were 7 bases for V and 6 bases for J; bases not matched to a gene: 10. CDR1 is MDHEN and CDR2 is SYDVKM in the germline V gene. The CDR3 is 14 amino acids. This CDR3 reads CASIPNRGVSEAFF. The CDR3 bases are TGTGCCAGCATACCGAACAGGGGGGTCTCTGAAGCTTTCTTT. Drawing the rest from reference TRBV28 and TRBJ1-1, the complete variable domain is DVKVTQSSRYLVKRTGEKVFLECVQDMDHENMFWYRQDPGLGLRLIYFSYDVKMKEKGDIPEGYSVSREKKERFSLILESASTNQTSMYLCASIPNRGVSEAFFGQGTRLTVV.

This clone was detected only a few times. DNA of the CDR3: TGTGCCAGCAGAACGCAGGGGGGTACCTATAATTCACCCCTCCACTTT. Translating gives CASRTQGGTYNSPLHF. J is TRBJ1-6 and V is TRBV7-2, with 7 bases aligning to TRBD1. Germline V gene sequence: CDR1 SGHTA, CDR2 FQGNSA. Losses at the gene ends were 6 bases for V and 2 bases for J; bases not matched to a gene: 7. CDR3 length: 16 residues.

The rearrangement links TRBV29-1 to TRBJ2-7, with 9 bases matching TRBD1. This CDR3 comprises 13 residues. Looked up from germline, CDR1 is SQVTM and CDR2 is ANQGSEA. Losses at the gene ends were 6 bases for V and 5 bases for J; bases not matched to a gene: 8. This CDR3 is CSVTRDRADEQYF. As DNA, the CDR3 is TGCAGCGTGACCCGGGACAGGGCGGACGAGCAGTACTTC.

V and J are TRBV28 and TRBJ1-6; 7 nucleotides align to TRBD1. CDR1 is MDHEN and CDR2 is SYDVKM in the germline V gene. There are 16 residues in the CDR3. V was clipped by 6 bases and J by 7 bases; unmatched bases: 12. CDR3 coding DNA: TGTGCCAGCAGACTCCGGACAGGTCCGCCCAATTCACCCCTCCACTTT. Amino acids: CASRLRTGPPNSPLHF.

This chain uses TRBV7-3 with TRBJ2-1; 9 nucleotides agree with TRBD2. Germline-derived CDR1 and CDR2 are SGHTA and FQGTGA. V dropped 0 bases and J dropped 7; count of bases not matched to a gene: 25. The CDR3 runs to 22 residues. CDR3 sequence reads: CASSLTLFTCTAGGPGVNEQFF. Here the CDR3 DNA reads TGTGCCAGCAGCTTAACGTTATTCACTTGTACGGCGGGAGGGCCGGGGGTAAATGAGCAGTTCTTC.

V usage is TRBV18 and J usage is TRBJ2-1; D might be TRBD1 (5 bases). Deletions cut 3 bases from V and 5 bases from J, with 11 bases between. Germline values: CDR1 KGHSH, CDR2 LQKENI. The CDR3 is 14 residues long. The CDR3 coding sequence is TGTGCCAGCTCACCCTTAGACAGCCACAATGAGCAGTTCTTC. Residues: CASSPLDSHNEQFF.

V is TRBV7-9 and J is TRBJ2-1; no definite D call. The CDR3 contains 13 residues. V gave up 2 bases and J gave up 6 bases, with 8 bases separating them. In germline, CDR1 is SEHNR, CDR2 FQNEAQ (reference sequence). The CDR3 loop is CASSLHTANEQFF. In nucleotides, the CDR3 is TGTGCCAGCAGCTTACATACAGCCAATGAGCAGTTCTTC.